Reported below is one T cell receptor (beta chain). Its antigen is unidentified. As to treatment: oral pan-JAK inhibitor, 5-10 mg twice daily. Both peripheral blood and punch biopsies of lesional scalp skin were obtained from patients who had alopecia areata. These data originate in a study of CD8+ T cells in alopecia areata. Broader study findings: Scalp samples also contribute reads from the resident alphabeta T cells found in normal skin. Compared with normal scalp, lesional scalp had higher clonality and more expanded CD8+ clones. Persistence of many expanded lesional clones was seen in scalp and blood during tofacitinib.

V shed 7 bases and J shed 7 bases, with 13 bases lying between them. The CDR3 is made up of 13 amino acids. Germline V gives CDR1 MNHEY, CDR2 SVGAGI. Extracted from the samples, RNA was reverse transcribed into cDNA to serve as the sequencing template. Sequenced by immunoSEQ multiplex PCR; TCRdb stores in-frame clones only, minus some. The profile shows 190,000 or so clones, about 60% of them singletons. V gene TRBV6-5 combines with J gene TRBJ1-4; D remains ambiguous. The specimen comprised CD8+ T cells sorted from blood, sampled at week 24, from a patient treated with tofacitinib. This sequence originates from a human donor with alopecia areata. In DNA, the CDR3 is TGTGCCAGCACGACCCGGCTACCTGAAAAACTGTTTTTT. It is translated as CASTTRLPEKLFF.